This TCR beta chain is from a study of CD8+CD57+ T cells in acquired aplastic anemia. Findings and caveats of the study: Shared by patients and controls, 25 to 30 CD8+ CDR3s were abundant in patients. Patients versus controls showed no significant CD8+ Simpson's diversity difference.

With V trimmed by 7 bases and J by 9 bases, 12 bases remained unmatched. The CDR3 covers 15 residues. Germline lookup yields CDR1 KGHDR and CDR2 SFDVKD. A remark on this clonotype: Its antigen is unknown. A much larger clone is a single base away; this may be a read error.

Genomic DNA acted as the template from which TCR beta VDJ combination and CDR3 sequence profiling were carried out. Via MiXCR, TCRdb re-called the reads, giving one row per CDR3 protein. The sample holds around 430,000 distinct CDR3 sequences; less than 35% are singletons and the top ten take 0.7% to 1%. By flow cytometry, patients selected for sequencing had shown an expansion of CD8+CD57+ cells. Severe acquired aplastic anemia was present in every patient. V usage is TRBV24-1 and J usage is TRBJ2-1, with 9 bases fitting TRBD2. The sequenced sample consisted of sorted CD4+, CD8+, or CD8+CD57+ T cells (not recorded which) from PBMCs. The TCR sequence derives from a human donor with aplastic anemia. The DNA of the CDR3 is TGTGCCACCAGCTCGAGGCGGGAGGGCCTTTTTGAGCAGTTCTTC. As protein: CATSSRREGLFEQFF.